A single sample is the source of the 29 T cell receptor beta chains below, sequenced in a study of blood T cell repertoires in COVID-19. The data were produced by immunoSEQ multiplex PCR, yet TCRdb's version contains in-frame clones alone and is incomplete. The table shows approximately 220,000 clones, with 75% to 90% occurring only once. Sequenced sample: PBMCs or T cells enriched from blood (not recorded which). Source of these receptors: a man aged 30 to 39 who had recovered from COVID-19.

This clone was seen once. The chain combines TRBV30 with TRBJ1-3; 8 positions match TRBD1. The CDR3 consists of 15 residues. The germline CDR1 and CDR2 sequences are GTSNPN and SVGIG (reference sequence). Trimming at V came to 2 bases and at J to 0 bases, leaving 3 bases not matched to a gene. CDR3 DNA: TGTGCCTGGAGTCGGACAGGGACCTCTGGAAACACCATATATTTT. Translating gives CAWSRTGTSGNTIYF.

The rearrangement links TRBV30 to TRBJ2-5; TRBD1 matches at 9 bases. J lost 6 bases, V lost 3 bases, and 5 bases had no gene match. The CDR3 spans 13 residues. Per the germline V gene, CDR1 is GTSNPN and CDR2 is SVGIG (reference sequence). In DNA, the CDR3 is TGTGCCTGGAGCCCGGGACAGGGAAAGACCCAGTACTTC. Its protein product is CAWSPGQGKTQYF.

This clone appeared a few times. This chain connects TRBV4-2 to TRBJ1-2; D call uncertain. V lost 1 base and J 7 bases, leaving 13 bases between the germline ends. The CDR3 is 14 residues long. Germline V gives CDR1 LGHNA, CDR2 YNFKEQ. The CDR3 is CASSQAPGVGGYTF. The DNA of the CDR3 is TGTGCCAGCAGCCAAGCGCCGGGAGTCGGTGGCTACACCTTC.

This chain connects TRBV7-8 to TRBJ1-1; 9 positions match TRBD1. The CDR3 is made up of 14 amino acids. The germline V gene encodes CDR1 SGHVS and CDR2 FQNEAQ. V shed 2 bases, J shed 11 bases, and the junction held 9 bases outside the gene matches. CDR3 region: CASSLQGQGISAFF. CDR3 DNA: TGTGCCAGCAGCTTACAGGGACAGGGTATTTCTGCTTTCTTT.

The V call is TRBV7-9, the J call TRBJ1-1, with a tentative D call TRBD1 (6 bases). V shed 5 bases and J shed 8 bases, with 15 bases lying between them. CDR1 is SEHNR and CDR2 is FQNEAQ in the germline V gene (reference sequence). This CDR3 comprises 13 residues. CDR3 sequence: CASSPILTGEAFF. In DNA, the CDR3 is TGTGCCAGCAGCCCCATACTGACAGGAGAAGCTTTCTTT.

The chain employs TRBV12-2 and TRBJ2-7; TRBD2 is taken as the D call from the table, unchecked against the DNA. TRBV12-2 is a recognized pseudogene. CDR3 size: 16 residues. The CDR3 is CASRLAEKREEAEQYF. The CDR3 nucleotides are TGTGCAAGTCGCTTAGCCGAGAAGCGGGAGGAGGCCGAGCAGTACTTC.

The CDR3 nucleotides are TGTGCCCGGGGACAGGGGACGTACGAGCAGTACTTC. Its translation: CARGQGTYEQYF. The chain carries TRBV30 and TRBJ2-7; the match to TRBD1 covers 10 bases. CDR1 and CDR2 (germline): GTSNPN, SVGIG (reference sequence). The CDR3 spans 12 residues. Unmatched junction bases numbered 5, after V lost 8 bases and J lost 4 bases. Together with reference TRBV30 and TRBJ2-7, the CDR3 gives the full variable domain: SQTIHQWPATLVQPVGSPLSLECTVEGTSNPNLYWYRQAAGRGLQLLFYSVGIGQISSEVPQNLSASRPQDRQFILSSKKLLLSDSGFYLCARGQGTYEQYFGPGTRLTVT.

This clone was found a few times. The chain links TRBV24-1 to TRBJ2-1, with D uncertain. CDR3 length: 14 amino acids. From germline, CDR1 is KGHDR and CDR2 SFDVKD. V lost 0 bases to trimming and J lost 6 bases, with 8 bases between them. The CDR3 here is CATSDLAGSNEQFF. CDR3 bases: TGTGCCACCAGTGATTTGGCAGGCTCCAATGAGCAGTTCTTC.

The chain joins TRBV27 to TRBJ1-1, with 9 bases that match TRBD1. V lost 5 bases to trimming and J lost 6 bases; unmatched junction nucleotides: 10. Germline lookup yields CDR1 MNHEY and CDR2 SMNVEV (reference sequence). The CDR3 is 15 residues long. The CDR3 region is CASSGRQGGRAEAFF. In DNA form, the CDR3 reads TGTGCCAGCAGTGGCCGACAGGGGGGTAGGGCTGAAGCTTTCTTT.

This clone has a handful of counts. The chain joins TRBV4-2 to TRBJ2-2; D gene unclear. Germline V CDR1 and CDR2: LGHNA, YNFKEQ. The CDR3 spans 14 residues. The germline V and J ends were trimmed by 1 base and 6 bases, with 9 bases remaining between them. CDR3 amino acids: CASSQVRLAGELFF. The CDR3 coding sequence is TGTGCCAGCAGCCAAGTCCGGTTGGCCGGGGAGCTGTTTTTT.

The count of this clone is one. The chain uses TRBV15 and TRBJ1-1; unclear D gene. The ends were cut back, 0 bases at V and 10 bases at J, with 12 bases in the middle. Germline V CDR1 and CDR2: LNHNV, YYDKDF (reference sequence). The CDR3 has 13 residues. The CDR3 protein is CATSRDRLLSAFF. The CDR3 nucleotides are TGTGCCACCAGCAGAGATAGACTTTTGTCAGCTTTCTTT.

The rearrangement links TRBV30 to TRBJ1-2; 9 bases match TRBD1. The J segment lost 3 bases and the V segment lost 8 bases, leaving 7 bases of the junction unmatched. The CDR3 covers 13 residues. Germline V lookup: CDR1 GTSNPN, CDR2 SVGIG (reference sequence). This chain's CDR3 is CAGRDRVDYGYTF. The CDR3, as DNA: TGTGCCGGACGGGACAGGGTCGACTATGGCTACACCTTC.

This clone was detected once. The rearrangement uses TRBV24-1 and TRBJ2-5; TRBD1 might be the D (6 bases). The CDR3 is made up of 13 amino acids. V gave up 4 bases and J gave up 5 bases, with 10 bases separating them. Germline CDR1 KGHDR, CDR2 SFDVKD. The CDR3 nucleotides are TGTGCCACCAGTGAACCAGGGGCGGAGACCCAGTACTTC. Amino acid sequence: CATSEPGAETQYF.

This clone was seen a single time. The rearrangement joins TRBV15 to TRBJ2-1, with 8 bases lining up with TRBD1. Germline values: CDR1 LNHNV, CDR2 YYDKDF (reference sequence). This CDR3 is built from 15 residues. V lost 0 bases and J lost 6; bases outside the gene matches: 4. CDR3 loop: CATSRDRGQGNEQFF. CDR3 coding DNA: TGTGCCACCAGCAGAGACAGGGGGCAAGGCAATGAGCAGTTCTTC.

The V gene is TRBV11-2, the J gene TRBJ2-3; D may be TRBD1 (6 bases). The CDR3 runs 15 residues. CDR1 and CDR2 (germline): SGHAT, FQNNGV. Trimming removed 4 bases from V and 1 base from J, with 12 bases in between. The CDR3 spells CASSYRVGGTDTQYF. The CDR3 nucleotides read TGTGCCAGCAGCTACAGGGTGGGGGGCACAGATACGCAGTATTTT.

V is TRBV2 and J is TRBJ1-5, with unresolved D. The V gene's germline CDR1 is SNHLY and CDR2 FYNNEI. V shed 1 base and J shed 4 bases, with 8 bases lying between them. CDR3 size: 14 residues. The CDR3 DNA follows: TGTGCCAGCAGTGAAGGGGGAGGGAATCAGCCCCAGCATTTT. Encoded protein: CASSEGGGNQPQHF.

The rearrangement uses TRBV11-3 and TRBJ2-3, with 7 bases fitting TRBD2. Trimming removed 0 bases from V and 1 base from J; junction bases left unmatched: 7. The CDR3 runs 17 residues. Germline CDR1 is SGHNT and CDR2 is YENEEA. Here the CDR3 reads CASSLDSLAGGTDTQYF. Written as DNA, the CDR3 is TGTGCCAGCAGCTTAGATTCTCTTGCGGGAGGCACAGATACGCAGTATTTT.

The rearrangement joins TRBV10-1 to TRBJ2-3, with 9 bases fitting TRBD1. The J segment lost 4 bases and the V segment lost 1 base, leaving 9 bases of the junction unmatched. The CDR3 loop spans 17 amino acids. Germline CDR1 WNHNN, CDR2 SYGVQD (reference sequence). The CDR3 sequence: CASSEYVTGGGADTQYF. The DNA of the CDR3 is TGCGCCAGCAGTGAGTACGTGACAGGGGGTGGCGCAGATACGCAGTATTTT.

The chain joins TRBV9 to TRBJ1-6; D is ambiguous. The CDR3 length is 12 residues. V shed 0 bases and J shed 11 bases, with 6 bases lying between them. Germline V CDR1 and CDR2: SGDLS, YYNGEE. CDR3 amino acids: CASSVGVAPLHF. Written as DNA, the CDR3 is TGTGCCAGCAGCGTAGGAGTAGCACCCCTCCACTTT.

The V and J genes are TRBV6-5 and TRBJ1-1; a weak D match, TRBD1 (6 bases). The CDR3 runs to 14 residues. CDR1 and CDR2 from the germline V gene are MNHEY and SVGAGI. Trimming shortened V by 6 bases and J by 10 bases, and 21 bases separated the two germline ends. The DNA for the CDR3 is TGTGCCAGCAGCCGCCGACAGGATCCCAATGGAGCTTTCTTT. Amino acids: CASSRRQDPNGAFF.

The J gene is TRBJ2-5, the V gene TRBV7-9; no definite D call. There are 15 residues in the CDR3. Germline V CDR1 and CDR2: SEHNR, FQNEAQ (reference sequence). V lost 1 base and J lost 2, with 11 bases in between. For the CDR3, the DNA is TGTGCCAGCAGCTTAGTCATCTTAGCACAAGAGACCCAGTACTTC. Its translation is CASSLVILAQETQYF.

This chain connects TRBV5-1 to TRBJ1-1; D unresolved. The germline CDR1 and CDR2 sequences are SGHRS and YFSETQ. This CDR3 has 15 residues. The ends were cut back, 0 bases at V and 5 bases at J, with 14 bases in the middle. DNA of the CDR3: TGCGCCAGCAGCTTGGCCGAAAGCAGGTTAACTGAAGCTTTCTTT. Translating gives CASSLAESRLTEAFF.

The V and J genes are TRBV2 and TRBJ1-2, with a possible D match to TRBD1 (5 bases). Germline CDR1 reads SNHLY; CDR2 reads FYNNEI. Trimming pared 6 bases from V and 7 bases from J, leaving 21 bases between. This CDR3 contains 15 residues. The CDR3 nucleotides are TGTGCCAGCAGCGCCAGGGTTAGCAGGGCGAGTGGCTACACCTTC. Translation gives CASSARVSRASGYTF.

In this sample, this clone turned up a few times. The V call is TRBV7-9, the J call TRBJ1-5, with 7 bases lining up with TRBD1. V was clipped by 5 bases and J by 3 bases; unmatched bases: 10. The CDR3 sequence is 16 residues long. Germline V gene lookup returns CDR1 SEHNR and CDR2 FQNEAQ (reference sequence). Here the CDR3 DNA reads TGTGCCAGCAGCCAATCGTACAGGGGAAACAATCAGCCCCAGCATTTT. This sequence encodes CASSQSYRGNNQPQHF.

V and J are TRBV6-1 and TRBJ1-2; possible D gene TRBD1, 5 bases. Germline CDR1 reads MNHNS; CDR2 reads SASEGT. This CDR3 is built from 14 residues. V gave up 3 bases and J gave up 4 bases, with 12 bases separating them. The CDR3 nucleotides read TGTGCCAGCAGTGAGGGCGGGGGGAGCTATGGCTACACCTTC. Its protein product is CASSEGGGSYGYTF.

The V and J genes are TRBV10-1 and TRBJ2-1, with 7 bases fitting TRBD2. From germline, CDR1 is WNHNN and CDR2 SYGVQD (reference sequence). CDR3 length equals 16 residues. Trimming took 3 bases from V and 5 from J; bases not matched to a gene: 10. The CDR3 protein is CASSDTGASGNNEQFF. CDR3 in DNA: TGCGCCAGCAGTGATACCGGGGCTAGCGGTAACAATGAGCAGTTCTTC.

The chain has TRBV24-1 and TRBJ2-7; 11 nucleotides line up with TRBD1. CDR3 length: 15 amino acids. Germline loops: CDR1 KGHDR, CDR2 SFDVKD. The ends lost 7 bases at V and 4 bases at J; junction bases unmatched: 8. The DNA for the CDR3 is TGTGCCACCAGCCGTTCCGGGACAGGGGGTTACGAGCAGTACTTC. Translated, it gives CATSRSGTGGYEQYF.

The genes are TRBV6-5 and TRBJ1-3; the match to TRBD1 covers 8 bases. The V and J ends lost 5 bases and 2 bases, in that order; junction bases with no gene match: 2. Germline values: CDR1 MNHEY, CDR2 SVGAGI. CDR3 length equals 14 residues. As DNA, the CDR3 is TGTGCCAGCAGTCCACAGGGGGCTGGAAACACCATATATTTT. It codes for CASSPQGAGNTIYF.

The V gene is TRBV7-9, the J gene TRBJ2-1; no reliable D call. V was cut by 1 base and J by 9 bases, with 4 bases left in between. This CDR3 contains 11 residues. From germline, CDR1 is SEHNR and CDR2 FQNEAQ (reference sequence). This CDR3 is CASSLGSEQFF. The CDR3 bases are TGTGCCAGCAGCTTAGGGAGTGAGCAGTTCTTC. The full variable domain, in which reference TRBV7-9 and TRBJ2-1 provide the parts outside the CDR3, is DTGVSQNPRHKITKRGQNVTFRCDPISEHNRLYWYRQTLGQGPEFLTYFQNEAQLEKSRLLSDRFSAERPKGSFSTLEIQRTEQGDSAMYLCASSLGSEQFFGPGTRLTVL.